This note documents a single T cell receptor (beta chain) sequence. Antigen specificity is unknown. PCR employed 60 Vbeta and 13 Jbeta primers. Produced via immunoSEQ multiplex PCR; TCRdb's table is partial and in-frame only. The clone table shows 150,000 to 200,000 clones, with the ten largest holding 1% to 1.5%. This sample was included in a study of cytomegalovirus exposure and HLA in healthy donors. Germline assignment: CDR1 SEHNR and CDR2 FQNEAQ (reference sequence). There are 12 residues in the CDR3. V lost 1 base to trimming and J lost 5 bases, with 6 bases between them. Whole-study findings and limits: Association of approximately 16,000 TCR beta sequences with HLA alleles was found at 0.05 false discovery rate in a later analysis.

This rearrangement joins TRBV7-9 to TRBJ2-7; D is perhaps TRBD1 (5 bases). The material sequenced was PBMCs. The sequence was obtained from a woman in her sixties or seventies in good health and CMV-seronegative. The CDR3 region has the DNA TGTGCCAGCAGCTTAGACAGGAACGAGCAGTACTTC. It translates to CASSLDRNEQYF.